This T cell receptor (beta chain) comes out of a study of cytomegalovirus exposure and HLA in healthy donors. Study-level results: Later analysis suggested most CMV-associated TCR beta chains were HLA-restricted. Three chains tied to CMV proved CMV antigen-specific in vitro.

J was trimmed by 4 bases and V by 4 bases; bases with no gene match: 8. The CDR3 consists of 15 residues. Germline values: CDR1 SGHRS, CDR2 YFSETQ. PCR used 60 Vbeta primers and 13 Jbeta primers. Original data processing: Unique TCR beta chains totaled approximately 83 million in a later count, with roughly 10 million of them shared. The repertoire was sequenced with immunoSEQ multiplex PCR; TCRdb's copy has only in-frame clones and lacks some. V and J calls and clone size are those listed in that table; D and trimming were worked out from the DNA. This table has over 95,000 clones, under 85% appearing once. This clone occurred once. What it binds is unknown.

The sequence came from a man in his forties in good health and CMV-seropositive. The sample taken for sequencing was PBMCs. The chain uses TRBV5-1 and TRBJ1-2; 9 nucleotides agree with TRBD1. CDR3: CASSEITGGSYGYTF. The CDR3 DNA is TGCGCCAGCAGCGAAATCACAGGGGGCTCCTATGGCTACACCTTC.